Detailed here is one T cell receptor beta chain. Its specificity is unknown. These data originate in a study of T-cell memory formation after mild COVID-19. Study-wide results and limits: The second-wave clones peaking on day 37 were not confirmed as SARS-CoV-2-specific.

TCRdb recomputed calls from the 5' RACE reads with MiXCR, one row per CDR3 protein. The table includes roughly 160,000 distinct CDR3 sequences, 13% detected once. The germline V gene encodes CDR1 MNHNY and CDR2 SVGAGI (reference sequence). Trimming shortened V by 6 bases and J by 6 bases, and 11 bases separated the two germline ends. The CDR3 totals 12 residues. The clonotype was recovered from a young man who had mild COVID-19 (a few samples of this study predate the infection). Cell type and time point are not known. The chain joins TRBV6-6 to TRBJ1-1; perhaps TRBD1 as D (5 bases). Sequencing was done on a sample of PBMCs or a T cell subset sorted from them (not recorded which). CDR3 amino acids: CASSPVGAEAFF. CDR3 coding DNA: TGTGCCAGCAGCCCGGTGGGGGCTGAAGCTTTCTTT.